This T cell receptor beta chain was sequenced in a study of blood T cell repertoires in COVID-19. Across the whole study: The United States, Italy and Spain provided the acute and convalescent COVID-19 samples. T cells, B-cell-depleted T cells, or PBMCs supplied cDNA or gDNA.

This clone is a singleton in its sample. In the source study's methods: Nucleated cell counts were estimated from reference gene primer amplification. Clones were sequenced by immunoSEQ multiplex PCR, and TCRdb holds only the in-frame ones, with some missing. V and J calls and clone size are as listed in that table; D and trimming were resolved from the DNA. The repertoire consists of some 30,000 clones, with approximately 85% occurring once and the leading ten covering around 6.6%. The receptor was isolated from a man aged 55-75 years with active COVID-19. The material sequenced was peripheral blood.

The CDR3 bases are TGTGCCAGCAGTCAGCGGGTGGGGCGAACGAACACCGGGGAGCTGTTTTTT. Protein sequence: CASSQRVGRTNTGELFF. J is TRBJ2-2 and V is TRBV27, with D possibly being TRBD2 (6 bases). Trimming cost V 5 bases and J 0 bases, with 16 bases left between them. This CDR3 spans 17 amino acids. CDR1 is MNHEY and CDR2 is SMNVEV in the germline V gene (reference sequence).